The 18 T cell receptor beta chains below all came from one sample that was sequenced in a study of blood T cell repertoires in COVID-19. Profiled with immunoSEQ multiplex PCR; TCRdb holds only in-frame clones, not every one. The repertoire holds almost 70,000 clones, with roughly 89% as singletons. Sample: peripheral blood. These TCRs come from a woman aged 50 to 65 with active COVID-19.

The chain has TRBV29-1 and TRBJ2-7, with 9 positions matching TRBD2. Unmatched junction bases numbered 2, after V lost 2 bases and J lost 3 bases. The CDR3 totals 13 residues. Germline assignment: CDR1 SQVTM and CDR2 ANQGSEA. The CDR3 bases are TGCAGCGTTGAAATTAGCGGGAGCTACGAGCAGTACTTC. It yields the protein CSVEISGSYEQYF.

The chain joins TRBV13 to TRBJ2-3; TRBD2 is a possible D gene (5 bases). The CDR3 sequence is 16 residues long. V lost 3 bases and J 4 bases, leaving 17 bases between the germline ends. Germline V gene lookup returns CDR1 PRHDT and CDR2 FYEKMQ (reference sequence). In DNA form, the CDR3 reads TGTGCCAGCAGCTTTGCCGGGATTAACACCGCAGATACGCAGTATTTT. Amino acids: CASSFAGINTADTQYF.

This clone was picked up one time. The chain couples TRBV6-6 to TRBJ2-1; the D gene is possibly TRBD1 (6 bases). CDR1 is MNHNY and CDR2 is SVGAGI in the germline V gene (reference sequence). V lost 5 bases to trimming and J lost 7 bases, with 21 bases between them. This CDR3 contains 16 residues. In nucleotides, the CDR3 is TGTGCCAGCAGTCCCTCCCAAGGGGAGAGGGGGAATGAGCAGTTCTTC. Translated: CASSPSQGERGNEQFF.

This clone was counted once. The chain employs TRBV18 and TRBJ2-7; 7 nucleotides match TRBD2. The CDR3 consists of 17 residues. Germline assignment: CDR1 KGHSH and CDR2 LQKENI. With V trimmed by 2 bases and J by 0 bases, 10 bases remained unmatched. The CDR3 DNA follows: TGTGCCAGCTCACCATCTACTAGCGCCACGAGCTCCTACGAGCAGTACTTC. Translating gives CASSPSTSATSSYEQYF.

The rearrangement links TRBV5-1 to TRBJ1-6; no firm D call. This CDR3 has 14 amino acids. Trimming removed 0 bases from V and 9 bases from J, with 10 bases in between. Germline V gene sequence: CDR1 SGHRS, CDR2 YFSETQ. CDR3 amino acids: CASSLGPTGSPLHF. In DNA, the CDR3 is TGCGCCAGCAGCTTGGGGCCAACGGGTTCACCCCTCCACTTT.

The chain carries TRBV29-1 and TRBJ2-1, with a tentative D call TRBD2 (5 bases). V lost 2 bases, J lost 10 bases, and 24 bases lay in between. CDR1 is SQVTM, CDR2 ANQGSEA, per germline. The CDR3 spans 16 residues. CDR3 DNA: TGCAGCGTTGAATGGGCCTCGAGCGGTAGGCTTCGAGAGCAGTTCTTC. Protein sequence: CSVEWASSGRLREQFF.

This chain links TRBV11-3 with TRBJ2-1, with TRBD2 matching 9 bases. The CDR3 contains 17 residues. CDR1 is SGHNT and CDR2 is YENEEA in the germline V gene. With V trimmed by 2 bases and J by 9 bases, 14 bases remained unmatched. CDR3: CASSLLPQRGVVSEQFF. The CDR3 DNA reads as TGTGCCAGCAGCTTACTCCCCCAGCGGGGGGTGGTCTCTGAGCAGTTCTTC.

V gene TRBV5-6 combines with J gene TRBJ2-3; 9 nucleotides line up with TRBD1. With V trimmed by 4 bases and J by 0 bases, 6 bases remained unmatched. Germline CDR1 SGHDT, CDR2 YYEEEE. The CDR3 spans 16 residues. The CDR3 nucleotides read TGTGCCAGCAGCCAACTTGGGACAGGGAGCACAGATACGCAGTATTTT. Amino acids: CASSQLGTGSTDTQYF.

This chain links TRBV10-3 with TRBJ2-5; no definite D call. Trimming shortened V by 3 bases and J by 5 bases, and 4 bases separated the two germline ends. Germline V gene sequence: CDR1 ENHRY, CDR2 SYGVKD. The length of the CDR3 is 11 residues. The CDR3 sequence is CAISEAETQYF. CDR3 coding DNA: TGTGCCATCAGTGAAGCGGAGACCCAGTACTTC.

V is TRBV6-6 and J is TRBJ2-7; 7 positions agree with TRBD2. The CDR3 runs to 14 residues. After removal of 5 bases from V and 1 base from J, the junction contained 5 bases not matched to a gene. The germline V gene has CDR1 MNHNY and CDR2 SVGAGI (reference sequence). CDR3 bases: TGTGCCAGCAGTCAGAGCGGGGATTCCTACGAGCAGTACTTC. Protein: CASSQSGDSYEQYF.

The chain couples TRBV27 to TRBJ2-5; no definite D call. The CDR3 consists of 12 residues. Trimming pared 7 bases from V and 3 bases from J, leaving 9 bases between. Germline CDR1 MNHEY, CDR2 SMNVEV (reference sequence). The CDR3 reads CASNGPEETQYF. The CDR3 DNA is TGTGCCAGCAATGGGCCAGAAGAGACCCAGTACTTC.

This clone was seen a few times. The J gene is TRBJ2-2, the V gene TRBV6-5; 9 bases fit TRBD1. The CDR3 length is 13 residues. Germline CDR1 is MNHEY and CDR2 is SVGAGI. Trimming took 9 bases from V and 6 from J; bases not matched to a gene: 5. CDR3 nucleotide sequence: TGTGCCAGTCAGGGACAGGGCGCCGGGGAGCTGTTTTTT. This sequence encodes CASQGQGAGELFF.

The V and J genes are TRBV5-1 and TRBJ2-3; D may be TRBD2 (6 bases). In germline, CDR1 is SGHRS, CDR2 YFSETQ. The CDR3 length is 15 residues. Trimming took off 3 bases at V and 4 bases at J, with 15 bases between the two ends. The CDR3 DNA reads as TGCGCCAGCAGCTCCTACCGGGACTTCGCAGATACGCAGTATTTT. This encodes CASSSYRDFADTQYF.

The chain combines TRBV11-3 with TRBJ2-1; 12 bases line up with TRBD2. V dropped 3 bases and J dropped 9; count of bases not matched to a gene: 9. From germline, CDR1 is SGHNT and CDR2 YENEEA. The CDR3 contains 16 residues. CDR3 sequence reads: CASSFLAGGVGGEQFF. CDR3 nucleotides: TGTGCCAGCAGCTTCCTAGCGGGAGGGGTTGGTGGTGAGCAGTTCTTC.

The V and J genes are TRBV28 and TRBJ2-7, with 8 bases identical to TRBD2. With 5 bases clipped from V and 4 bases from J, the junction kept 13 bases outside the gene matches. The CDR3 extends over 16 amino acids. Germline V gene lookup returns CDR1 MDHEN and CDR2 SYDVKM. The CDR3 DNA reads TGTGCCAGCAGTCTAACCCCAGCGGGAGTGGGTTACGAGCAGTACTTC. Amino acids: CASSLTPAGVGYEQYF.

V and J are TRBV5-1 and TRBJ1-2, with a tentative D call TRBD1 (6 bases). The CDR3 extends over 14 amino acids. Deletions cut 2 bases from V and 0 bases from J, with 8 bases between. Germline assignment: CDR1 SGHRS and CDR2 YFSETQ. In DNA form, the CDR3 reads TGCGCCAGCAGCTTAACAGGGACTAACTATGGCTACACCTTC. It specifies CASSLTGTNYGYTF.

The V call is TRBV4-1, the J call TRBJ1-4; perhaps TRBD1 as D (6 bases). Trimming took off 0 bases at V and 6 bases at J, with 14 bases between the two ends. Germline V gene lookup returns CDR1 MGHRA and CDR2 YSYEKL. The CDR3 extends over 16 amino acids. In nucleotides, the CDR3 is TGCGCCAGCAGCCAAGATTCTTCAGGGGCCGATGAAAAACTGTTTTTT. Residues: CASSQDSSGADEKLFF.

Of note for this clone: A much bigger clone sits one base away, suggesting this may be a read error. The chain has TRBV6-5 and TRBJ2-7; maybe TRBD1 (5 bases). Germline V CDR1 and CDR2: MNHEY, SVGAGI. CDR3 length equals 13 residues. The CDR3 loop is CTSSYEQGSLQYF. CDR3 nucleotide sequence: TGTACCAGCAGTTACGAGCAGGGTTCGTTGCAGTACTTC.